The clone carrying this T cell receptor (beta chain) has just a few counts. These data belong to a study of T cell changes during pregnancy in multiple sclerosis. From germline, CDR1 is KGHSH and CDR2 LQKENI. V dropped 3 bases and J dropped 10; count of bases not matched to a gene: 4. This CDR3 comprises 12 residues. The table came from immunoSEQ multiplex PCR; TCRdb's copy has only in-frame clones and leaves some out. The sample yields about 75,000 clones, roughly nine tenths seen once. The genes are TRBV18 and TRBJ1-1; TRBD1 agrees at 8 bases. The sequenced sample was peripheral blood, obtained in the first trimester of pregnancy. This TCR derives from a female donor in good health, enrolled as a control in a pregnancy study. In nucleotides, the CDR3 is TGTGCCAGCTCACCCATGGACAGGGTAGCTTTCTTT. Translation: CASSPMDRVAFF. The variable domain in full, completed from reference TRBV18 and TRBJ1-1, reads NAGVMQNPRHLVRRRGQEARLRCSPMKGHSHVYWYRQLPEEGLKFMVYLQKENIIDESGMPKERFSAEFPKEGPSILRIQQVVRGDSAAYFCASSPMDRVAFFGQGTRLTVV.